This T cell receptor beta chain appears in the sequencing data of a study of T-cell reconstitution after alpha-beta-depleted transplantation in children. It was with unique molecular identifiers that the TCRbeta library was prepared. Using its own MiXCR run on the PCR reads, TCRdb lists one record per CDR3 protein. This table has about 460,000 distinct CDR3 sequences, about an eighth appearing once. From germline, CDR1 is MNHNS and CDR2 SASEGT. V lost 3 bases and J 1 base, leaving 21 bases between the germline ends. This CDR3 is 18 amino acids long. Points from the study as a whole: Surviving recipient T cells and intrathymic progenitors accounted for some patients' high TCRbeta diversity at day 60. Reportedly, alpha-beta T cells present about two months post-transplant originated from several hundred expanded clones of graft origin. T-cell counts and diversity were attributed mostly to newly produced T cells one year after transplant.

Comments on this clonotype: The antigen is not known.

The chain has TRBV6-1 and TRBJ1-1; D perhaps matches TRBD1 (5 bases). This sequence originates from a female patient under 10 years old who had a stem cell transplant for aplastic anemia, so the T cells may come from the graft donor. Sequences were derived from PBMCs, mostly from graft donor cells, sampled 180 days after TCRalphabeta/CD19-depleted stem cell transplant. CDR3: CASSDQWNGGRENTEAFF. For the CDR3, the DNA is TGTGCCAGCAGTGACCAATGGAATGGTGGCAGGGAGAACACTGAAGCTTTCTTT.